What follows are 20 T cell receptor beta chains derived from one specimen sequenced in a study of memory CD4+ T cells and cytomegalovirus serostatus. The method was immunoSEQ multiplex PCR; TCRdb's version includes in-frame clones alone and lacks a portion of them. The profile shows tens of thousands of clones, 70% to 80% of them singletons. The sort gate was single viable CD3+CD4+CD8-CD45RO+ cells for memory CD4+ T cells. Source material: memory CD4+ T cells from blood. These receptors originate from an adult in good health and CMV-seronegative.

The V gene is TRBV7-3, the J gene TRBJ1-1, with TRBD1 as a possible D gene (5 bases). Trimming left V 2 bases short and J 2 bases short, with 15 bases between. This CDR3 contains 16 residues. Looked up from germline, CDR1 is SGHTA and CDR2 is FQGTGA. CDR3: CASSLGSTGKNTEAFF. The CDR3 DNA reads as TGTGCCAGCAGCTTAGGATCTACAGGCAAAAACACTGAAGCTTTCTTT. Full variable domain (outside the CDR3, taken from reference TRBV7-3 and TRBJ1-1): GAGVSQTPSNKVTEKGKYVELRCDPISGHTALYWYRQSLGQGPEFLIYFQGTGAADDSGLPNDRFFAVRPEGSVSTLKIQRTERGDSAVYLCASSLGSTGKNTEAFFGQGTRLTVV.

The chain employs TRBV7-2 and TRBJ2-1; D could derive from TRBD1 or TRBD2 (5 bases each). Per germline, CDR1 SGHTA and CDR2 FQGNSA. V lost 3 bases and J lost 4, with 13 bases in between. The CDR3 is 15 residues long. Here the CDR3 reads CASSFGAGSYNEQFF. The CDR3 DNA follows: TGTGCCAGCAGCTTCGGGGCAGGGTCATACAATGAGCAGTTCTTC.

This clone turned up a few times. The V gene is TRBV2, the J gene TRBJ2-7; D remains unclear. Looked up from germline, CDR1 is SNHLY and CDR2 is FYNNEI. This CDR3 has 13 amino acids. V dropped 4 bases and J dropped 5 bases, with 12 bases sitting between them. CDR3 protein: CASSADGVNEQYF. CDR3 coding DNA: TGTGCCAGCAGTGCGGACGGTGTGAACGAGCAGTACTTC.

The gene calls are TRBV29-1 and TRBJ1-1; D gene uncertain. From germline, CDR1 is SQVTM and CDR2 ANQGSEA. The CDR3 has 10 residues. V was cut by 8 bases and J by 5 bases, with 9 bases left in between. CDR3 amino acids: CSTRGTEAFF. CDR3 DNA: TGCAGCACCCGGGGTACTGAAGCTTTCTTT.

The genes are TRBV5-8 and TRBJ1-1; no reliable D call. Germline loops: CDR1 SGHTS, CDR2 YDEGEE. V gave up 2 bases and J gave up 0 bases, with 8 bases separating them. The CDR3 runs 14 residues. As DNA, the CDR3 is TGTGCCAGCAGCTTAGGGCTCTTGAACACTGAAGCTTTCTTT. This sequence encodes CASSLGLLNTEAFF.

The chain is built from TRBV29-1 and TRBJ2-7, with TRBD1 matching over 10 bases. This CDR3 has 12 amino acids. V lost 6 bases to trimming and J lost 5 bases; unmatched junction nucleotides: 4. Germline V CDR1 and CDR2: SQVTM, ANQGSEA. The CDR3: CSVGQGRNEQYF. In DNA, the CDR3 is TGCAGCGTGGGACAGGGGAGGAACGAGCAGTACTTC.

Turning to this clone: The junction differs from germline at one of its ends, possibly a read error. V usage is TRBV7-7 and J usage is TRBJ2-5, with 10 bases aligning to TRBD2. Germline V gene sequence: CDR1 SSHAT, CDR2 FNYEAQ (reference sequence). The CDR3 length is 14 residues. In nucleotides, the CDR3 is TGTGCTAGCAGCTTAGCGGGGGGCGTAGAGACCCAGTACTTC. Protein: CASSLAGGVETQYF.

The V gene is TRBV29-1, the J gene TRBJ2-5; no definite D call. V dropped 4 bases and J dropped 5 bases, with 11 bases sitting between them. The CDR3 is 12 residues long. The germline V gene encodes CDR1 SQVTM and CDR2 ANQGSEA. The CDR3: CSVVRSRETQYF. The CDR3 DNA reads as TGCAGCGTTGTTCGGTCCAGGGAGACCCAGTACTTC.

The chain carries TRBV10-3 and TRBJ2-7; 9 bases align to TRBD2. CDR1 is ENHRY and CDR2 is SYGVKD in the germline V gene. The length of the CDR3 is 15 residues. The ends lost 5 bases at V and 7 bases at J; junction bases unmatched: 12. This chain's CDR3 is CAISNQPGLAKEQYF. DNA of the CDR3: TGTGCCATCAGTAATCAACCGGGACTAGCTAAGGAGCAGTACTTC.

This clone was observed a few times. The rearrangement joins TRBV7-9 to TRBJ1-2; D is ambiguous. Germline CDR1 and CDR2: SEHNR and FQNEAQ (reference sequence). This CDR3 is built from 12 residues. V was shortened by 5 bases and J by 6 bases, with 10 bases between the two germline ends. The CDR3 region has the DNA TGTGCCAGCAGCCAAACAACTAATGGCTACACCTTC. Translating it yields CASSQTTNGYTF. Together with reference TRBV7-9 and TRBJ1-2, the CDR3 gives the full variable domain: DTGVSQNPRHKITKRGQNVTFRCDPISEHNRLYWYRQTLGQGPEFLTYFQNEAQLEKSRLLSDRFSAERPKGSFSTLEIQRTEQGDSAMYLCASSQTTNGYTFGSGTRLTVV.

The rearrangement links TRBV28 to TRBJ2-7, with a tentative D call TRBD1 (5 bases). The germline gives CDR1 MDHEN, CDR2 SYDVKM. V was shortened by 8 bases and J by 3 bases, with 17 bases between the two germline ends. The CDR3 sequence is 14 residues long. The chain's CDR3 is CASSYPDTGYEQYF. The CDR3, as DNA: TGTGCCAGCTCCTATCCGGACACCGGCTACGAGCAGTACTTC.

This clone came up once. The chain links TRBV2 to TRBJ2-5; TRBD2 matches 8 bases. This CDR3 is built from 15 residues. Trimming cost V 5 bases and J 1 base; bases outside gene matches: 6. CDR1 and CDR2 from the germline V gene are SNHLY and FYNNEI. CDR3 residues: CASSRSGMSQETQYF. The CDR3 DNA sequence: TGTGCCAGCAGTCGTAGCGGGATGAGCCAAGAGACCCAGTACTTC. The full variable domain, completed using reference TRBV2 and TRBJ2-5, is EPEVTQTPSHQVTQMGQEVILRCVPISNHLYFYWYRQILGQKVEFLVSFYNNEISEKSEIFDDQFSVERPDGSNFTLKIRSTKLEDSAMYFCASSRSGMSQETQYFGPGTRLLVL.

This clone was detected once. V gene TRBV4-1 combines with J gene TRBJ2-5; a possible D gene is TRBD2 (5 bases). Looked up from germline, CDR1 is MGHRA and CDR2 is YSYEKL. There are 14 residues in the CDR3. V lost 3 bases to trimming and J lost 5 bases, with 13 bases between them. The CDR3 nucleotides read TGCGCCAGCAGCCAGGAGGTCACCAAGGAGACCCAGTACTTC. It translates to CASSQEVTKETQYF.

The genes are TRBV18 and TRBJ1-2, with D uncertain. The V end was cut by 3 bases, the J end by 1 base, with 9 bases between. Germline V gene sequence: CDR1 KGHSH, CDR2 LQKENI. CDR3 length equals 14 residues. The CDR3 here is CASSPGTGNYGYTF. The DNA for the CDR3 is TGTGCCAGCTCACCGGGCACGGGTAACTATGGCTACACCTTC.

This clone was counted only a few times. The V gene is TRBV5-1, the J gene TRBJ2-1, with TRBD1 matching over 10 bases. The germline V gene has CDR1 SGHRS and CDR2 YFSETQ. This CDR3 spans 16 amino acids. The trim removed 4 bases at V and 7 bases at J, leaving 11 bases unmatched. The CDR3 sequence is CASSPTGTGVQNEQFF. In nucleotides, the CDR3 is TGCGCCAGCAGCCCGACCGGGACAGGGGTTCAAAATGAGCAGTTCTTC.

The V gene is TRBV5-1, the J gene TRBJ2-1, with TRBD1 identical over 8 bases. V trimming: 3 bases; J trimming: 12 bases; junction bases outside the gene matches: 11. Germline V gene lookup returns CDR1 SGHRS and CDR2 YFSETQ. The CDR3 runs 14 residues. This chain's CDR3 is CASSWTAQGGAQFF. CDR3 coding DNA: TGCGCCAGCAGCTGGACGGCACAGGGGGGCGCGCAGTTCTTC.

The chain couples TRBV28 to TRBJ1-1; possible D gene TRBD1, 5 bases. V gave up 7 bases and J gave up 3 bases, with 15 bases separating them. The length of the CDR3 is 14 residues. Germline V gene sequence: CDR1 MDHEN, CDR2 SYDVKM. CDR3 sequence reads: CASTGAGDHTEAFF. Here the CDR3 DNA reads TGTGCCAGCACCGGGGCGGGGGATCACACTGAAGCTTTCTTT.

The chain recombines TRBV9 with TRBJ1-4; possible D gene TRBD1, 5 bases. Germline CDR1 reads SGDLS; CDR2 reads YYNGEE. Trimming took off 5 bases at V and 7 bases at J, with 15 bases between the two ends. The CDR3 is 14 amino acids. The CDR3: CASSPSGGGEKLFF. The DNA of the CDR3 is TGTGCCAGCAGTCCGAGTGGGGGAGGTGAAAAACTGTTTTTT.

This clone was picked up one time. The J gene is TRBJ1-5, the V gene TRBV28; 9 nucleotides agree with TRBD1. V lost 4 bases and J lost 6; bases outside the gene matches: 7. The CDR3 sequence is 15 residues long. Germline V gives CDR1 MDHEN, CDR2 SYDVKM. CDR3 protein: CASSWGQGESQPQHF. CDR3 coding DNA: TGTGCCAGCAGTTGGGGACAGGGCGAGAGTCAGCCCCAGCATTTT.

This clone was counted a few times. The V and J genes are TRBV7-6 and TRBJ1-4; unclear D gene. The CDR3 sequence is 15 residues long. The V and J ends lost 3 bases and 3 bases respectively, with 11 bases between them. CDR1 and CDR2 from the germline V gene are SGHVS and FNYEAQ. The CDR3 coding sequence is TGTGCCAGCAGCTTCAATTTGGGTTCTAATGAAAAACTGTTTTTT. Residues: CASSFNLGSNEKLFF.